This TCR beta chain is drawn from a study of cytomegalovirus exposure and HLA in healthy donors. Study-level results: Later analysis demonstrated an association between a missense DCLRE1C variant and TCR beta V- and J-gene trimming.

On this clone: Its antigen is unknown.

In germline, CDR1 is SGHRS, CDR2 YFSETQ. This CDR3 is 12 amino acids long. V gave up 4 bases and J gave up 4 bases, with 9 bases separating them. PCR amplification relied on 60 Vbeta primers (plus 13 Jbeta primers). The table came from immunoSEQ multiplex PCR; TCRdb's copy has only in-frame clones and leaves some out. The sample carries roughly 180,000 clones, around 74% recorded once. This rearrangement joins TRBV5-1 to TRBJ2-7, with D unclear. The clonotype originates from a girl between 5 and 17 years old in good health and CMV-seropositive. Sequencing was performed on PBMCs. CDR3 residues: CASSPRGYEQYF. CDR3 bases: TGCGCCAGCAGCCCACGAGGATACGAGCAGTACTTC. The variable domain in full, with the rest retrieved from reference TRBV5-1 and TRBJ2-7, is KAGVTQTPRYLIKTRGQQVTLSCSPISGHRSVSWYQQTPGQGLQFLFEYFSETQRNKGNFPGRFSGRQFSNSRSEMNVSTLELGDSALYLCASSPRGYEQYFGPGTRLTVT.